The 16 T cell receptor beta chains below come from one sample, sequenced in a study of blood T cell repertoires in COVID-19. TCRdb keeps only in-frame clones here, not all; method: immunoSEQ multiplex PCR. The table has some 110,000 clones, 92% seen once; the top ten hold roughly 2%. Material for sequencing was peripheral blood. The source is a man in his fifties or sixties with COVID-19, enrolled during active disease.

The chain carries TRBV6-2 or TRBV6-3 and TRBJ1-2; 10 nucleotides align to TRBD1. Germline V CDR1 and CDR2: MNHEY, SVGEGT. The length of the CDR3 is 14 residues. Trimming at V came to 4 bases and at J to 4 bases, leaving 3 bases not matched to a gene. The CDR3 region has the DNA TGTGCCAGCAGTTCCGGGACAGGGGTCTATGGCTACACCTTC. Translation: CASSSGTGVYGYTF.

The V gene is TRBV18, the J gene TRBJ2-5, with D possibly being TRBD2 (5 bases). This CDR3 comprises 15 residues. Germline V lookup: CDR1 KGHSH, CDR2 LQKENI. V was trimmed by 0 bases and J by 2 bases, leaving 10 bases between them. CDR3 sequence reads: CASSPPIATQETQYF. CDR3 sequence (DNA): TGTGCCAGCTCACCACCGATAGCGACGCAAGAGACCCAGTACTTC.

The J gene is TRBJ2-7, the V gene TRBV9; D is possibly TRBD2 (5 bases). V dropped 0 bases and J dropped 4 bases, with 8 bases sitting between them. This CDR3 region has 13 residues. CDR1 and CDR2 from the germline V gene are SGDLS and YYNGEE. The CDR3 nucleotides are TGTGCCAGCAGCGTAGCTACGGGATACGAGCAGTACTTC. This codes for CASSVATGYEQYF.

The V and J genes are TRBV18 and TRBJ2-5, with D perhaps TRBD1 (6 bases). V lost 3 bases, J lost 2 bases, and 10 bases lay in between. Per the germline V gene, CDR1 is KGHSH and CDR2 is LQKENI. The CDR3 is 14 residues long. As DNA, the CDR3 is TGTGCCAGCTCACCTCCGGGACAACAAGAGACCCAGTACTTC. Amino acid sequence: CASSPPGQQETQYF.

V is TRBV6-5 and J is TRBJ2-5, with unresolved D. Deletions cut 4 bases from V and 1 base from J, with 7 bases between. This CDR3 has 13 amino acids. CDR1 MNHEY and CDR2 SVGAGI come from the germline V gene. Here the CDR3 DNA reads TGTGCCAGCAGTTTAGTGATCCAAGAGACCCAGTACTTC. Protein product: CASSLVIQETQYF.

J is TRBJ2-7 and V is TRBV5-4, with 7 bases that match TRBD2. The V gene's germline CDR1 is SGHNT and CDR2 YYREEE (reference sequence). With V trimmed by 1 base and J by 7 bases, 8 bases remained unmatched. This CDR3 region has 14 residues. The DNA for the CDR3 is TGTGCCAGCAGCTTGTTGGCGGGAGAAAGGGAGCAGTACTTC. Its translation is CASSLLAGEREQYF.

The V and J genes are TRBV27 and TRBJ1-1; D gene unclear. Germline V lookup: CDR1 MNHEY, CDR2 SMNVEV (reference sequence). The CDR3 consists of 14 residues. The V end was cut by 0 bases, the J end by 1 base, with 6 bases between. The CDR3 bases are TGTGCCAGCAGTTTATCGGTCAGGAACACTGAAGCTTTCTTT. As protein: CASSLSVRNTEAFF.

This chain uses TRBV14 with TRBJ1-2, with D possibly matching TRBD1 (6 bases). CDR1 and CDR2 (germline): SGHDN, FVKESK. The CDR3 totals 14 residues. V lost 4 bases and J 7 bases, leaving 16 bases between the germline ends. The CDR3 loop reads CASSPGHFLAGYTF. In DNA form, the CDR3 reads TGTGCCAGCAGCCCGGGACATTTTTTAGCTGGCTACACCTTC.

V and J are TRBV27 and TRBJ1-4, with TRBD1 matching 11 bases. CDR1 MNHEY and CDR2 SMNVEV come from the germline V gene (reference sequence). The CDR3 is made up of 15 amino acids. V lost 2 bases and J lost 6; bases outside the gene matches: 2. The CDR3 here is CASSLLGQGDEKLFF. CDR3 nucleotide sequence: TGTGCCAGCAGTTTACTGGGACAGGGGGATGAAAAACTGTTTTTT.

The V gene is TRBV27, the J gene TRBJ2-3, with D hard to call. With 6 bases removed from V and 2 bases from J, the gap between germline ends came to 21 bases. This CDR3 is 17 amino acids long. Germline loops: CDR1 MNHEY, CDR2 SMNVEV (reference sequence). The CDR3 loop is CASRPFRSPLLTDTQYF. The CDR3, as DNA: TGTGCCAGCAGACCCTTCCGTAGTCCCCTCCTCACAGATACGCAGTATTTT.

The chain links TRBV19 to TRBJ1-1; D gene ambiguous. Deletions cut 3 bases from V and 2 bases from J, with 7 bases between. Germline V gene sequence: CDR1 LNHDA, CDR2 SQIVND (reference sequence). The CDR3 loop spans 13 amino acids. Here the CDR3 DNA reads TGTGCCAGTAGTATCAGTAGCAACACTGAAGCTTTCTTT. Its protein is CASSISSNTEAFF.

The sample holds one count of this clone. The rearrangement joins TRBV27 to TRBJ2-3, with D unresolved. CDR1 is MNHEY and CDR2 is SMNVEV in the germline V gene (reference sequence). With 4 bases removed from V and 0 bases from J, the gap between germline ends came to 8 bases. This CDR3 is built from 14 residues. The DNA for the CDR3 is TGTGCCAGCAGTTACATCGCTAGCACAGATACGCAGTATTTT. The encoded protein is CASSYIASTDTQYF.

The V and J genes are TRBV2 and TRBJ2-1, with 8 positions matching TRBD1. Germline lookup yields CDR1 SNHLY and CDR2 FYNNEI. V lost 7 bases and J lost 5; bases outside the gene matches: 7. This CDR3 contains 14 residues. The CDR3 region has the DNA TGTGCCAGCAAGCAGACAGGGGTCAACAATGAGCAGTTCTTC. This encodes CASKQTGVNNEQFF.

The chain carries TRBV6-2 or TRBV6-3 and TRBJ2-7; TRBD2 might be the D (5 bases). This CDR3 spans 14 amino acids. The V gene's germline CDR1 is MNHEY and CDR2 SVGEGT. Trimming cost V 2 bases and J 5 bases, with 13 bases left between them. The CDR3 bases are TGTGCCAGCAGTTACGGTACTAGAAGCCACGAGCAGTACGTC. Its protein is CASSYGTRSHEQYV.

The chain couples TRBV29-1 to TRBJ2-1; the D gene is possibly TRBD2 (6 bases). The CDR3 totals 12 residues. Germline V gene data show CDR1 as SQVTM and CDR2 as ANQGSEA. Between the trimmed V and J ends, which lost 4 bases and 7 bases, there was a span of 11 bases. CDR3 DNA sequence: TGCAGCGTTGTTCACAGCGGGAATGAGCAGTTCTTC. Its protein product is CSVVHSGNEQFF.

CDR3 amino acids: CASSYSRLASNGELFF. The DNA for the CDR3 is TGTGCCAGCAGTTACTCGCGGCTAGCGTCAAACGGGGAGCTGTTTTTT. The V gene is TRBV6-2 or TRBV6-3, the J gene TRBJ2-2; possible D gene TRBD2, 6 bases. CDR1 and CDR2 (germline): MNHEY, SVGEGT. The CDR3 covers 16 residues. Trimming stripped 0 bases from V and 7 bases from J, with 15 bases between.